The 10 T cell receptor beta chains given below trace back to one sample, sequenced in a study of T cells in Graves' hyperthyroidism and ophthalmopathy (dated by TCRdb to between 2018 and 2021). Library prep was done by multiplex PCR. TCRdb lists the instrument as Illumina HiSeq 2000. Amplification of TCR beta CDR3 regions was carried out from RNA transcripts. The first round of RT-PCR for the TCR CDR3 was performed with the HTBI primer set and the Qiagen OneStep RT-PCR kit. The raw public data were reprocessed by TCRdb itself: fastp quality trimming at Q25, MiXCR clonotype calling, in-frame beta chains only. Rows are unified per CDR3 protein, each entry keeping the most common DNA and genes. In this sample the table shows hundreds of thousands of distinct CDR3 sequences, 17% of which occur a single time. The ten largest clones take up about 16% of the sample. The sample was blood. These TCRs come from a young woman with Graves' ophthalmopathy.

J is TRBJ1-5 and V is TRBV4-2; tentatively, D is TRBD1 (5 bases). The V gene's germline CDR1 is LGHNA and CDR2 YNFKEQ. CDR3 length: 13 amino acids. Deletions cut 0 bases from V and 5 bases from J, with 5 bases between. The CDR3 sequence is CASSQEGDQPQHF. The DNA of the CDR3 is TGTGCCAGCAGCCAAGAGGGGGATCAGCCCCAGCATTTT.

In its sample, this clonotype was seen many times. This chain uses TRBV20-1 with TRBJ2-3; D is possibly TRBD2 (5 bases). CDR1 and CDR2 from the germline V gene are DFQATT and SNEGSKA (reference sequence). The CDR3 is 12 amino acids. V lost 0 bases, J lost 5 bases, and 6 bases lay in between. The chain's CDR3 is CSAREGGDTQYF. The CDR3 DNA reads TGCAGTGCTAGAGAAGGAGGAGATACGCAGTATTTT.

This clonotype was recorded many times. The V gene is TRBV11-2, the J gene TRBJ2-3; D gene unclear. The CDR3 is 15 amino acids. The V and J ends lost 0 bases and 1 base respectively, with 8 bases between them. Germline values: CDR1 SGHAT, CDR2 FQNNGV. In nucleotides, the CDR3 is TGTGCCAGCAGCTTAGAAGGTTGGGGCACAGATACGCAGTATTTT. This sequence encodes CASSLEGWGTDTQYF.

This clonotype has a handful of counts. This rearrangement joins TRBV20-1 to TRBJ1-2, with D possibly matching TRBD1 (5 bases). Germline CDR1 is DFQATT and CDR2 is SNEGSKA (reference sequence). The CDR3 totals 18 residues. V was pared by 1 base and J by 8 bases, with 29 bases between. This chain's CDR3 is CSARGAGSGTLSSGGYTF. CDR3 coding DNA: TGCAGTGCTAGAGGAGCGGGGTCCGGGACTTTGAGCTCTGGAGGCTACACCTTC.

The V call is TRBV6-1, the J call TRBJ2-1, with 7 nucleotides matching TRBD2. From germline, CDR1 is MNHNS and CDR2 SASEGT. The trim removed 7 bases at V and 0 bases at J, leaving 6 bases unmatched. This CDR3 contains 15 residues. The CDR3 nucleotides are TGTGCCAGCACCCAGAGGACTAGCTCCTACAATGAGCAGTTCTTC. Its protein is CASTQRTSSYNEQFF.

The chain combines TRBV19 with TRBJ1-2; 10 positions match TRBD1. The junction had 6 bases not matched to a gene; V was cut back by 5 bases and J by 3 bases. Germline V lookup: CDR1 LNHDA, CDR2 SQIVND (reference sequence). CDR3 length equals 15 residues. CDR3 residues: CASSFDRGLDYGYTF. The CDR3 nucleotides read TGTGCCAGTAGTTTTGACAGGGGGCTGGACTATGGCTACACCTTC.

The table lists this clonotype with a few counts. The chain is built from TRBV19 and TRBJ2-1; the match to TRBD2 covers 8 bases. The CDR3 totals 15 residues. V shed 9 bases and J 2 bases; nucleotides not matched to a gene: 9. Germline loops: CDR1 LNHDA, CDR2 SQIVND (reference sequence). CDR3 amino acids: CASSISGVTYNEQFF. The CDR3 DNA reads as TGTGCCAGCTCGATTAGCGGGGTTACCTACAATGAGCAGTTCTTC.

The chain is built from TRBV30 and TRBJ1-2; D is ambiguous. Germline CDR1 is GTSNPN and CDR2 is SVGIG (reference sequence). The CDR3 covers 14 residues. The V end lost 0 bases, the J end lost 5 bases, and 13 bases lay between the germline ends. CDR3 in DNA: TGTGCCTGGAGTGTAAAGGGAACCTGGTATGGCTACACCTTC. This sequence encodes CAWSVKGTWYGYTF. Full variable domain (missing parts from reference TRBV30 and TRBJ1-2): SQTIHQWPATLVQPVGSPLSLECTVEGTSNPNLYWYRQAAGRGLQLLFYSVGIGQISSEVPQNLSASRPQDRQFILSSKKLLLSDSGFYLCAWSVKGTWYGYTFGSGTRLTVV.

The chain links TRBV7-3 to TRBJ2-7, with 7 bases matching TRBD2. The V gene's germline CDR1 is SGHTA and CDR2 FQGTGA. This CDR3 is built from 16 residues. Trimming at V came to 2 bases and at J to 2 bases, leaving 9 bases not matched to a gene. DNA of the CDR3: TGTGCCAGCAGCTTACCCCCCGGGGAGGGTCCCTACGAGCAGTACTTC. It is translated as CASSLPPGEGPYEQYF.

This clonotype was observed a few times. The chain joins TRBV27 to TRBJ2-7, with D possibly being TRBD2 (7 bases). Trimming left V 3 bases short and J 3 bases short, with 12 bases between. From germline, CDR1 is MNHEY and CDR2 SMNVEV (reference sequence). The CDR3 sequence is 14 residues long. The CDR3 coding sequence is TGTGCCAGCAGTTTCGGAGGGGGGGACTACGAGCAGTACTTC. Amino acids: CASSFGGGDYEQYF.